A single sample gave rise to the 26 T cell receptor beta chains below, sequenced in a study of blood T cell repertoires in COVID-19. Sequenced by immunoSEQ multiplex PCR; TCRdb stores in-frame clones only, minus some. The sample gives 390,000 or so clones, about 87% of which show up once; around 10% is in the top ten. The sample consisted of PBMCs or T cells enriched from blood (not recorded which). Receptor source: a woman in her forties or fifties who had recovered from COVID-19.

The chain combines TRBV6-4 with TRBJ1-2, with 8 bases lining up with TRBD1. In germline, CDR1 is MRHNA, CDR2 SNTAGT. This CDR3 has 14 amino acids. The J segment lost 8 bases and the V segment lost 5 bases, leaving 10 bases of the junction unmatched. The CDR3 DNA reads as TGTGCCAGCAGTCCTACCGACAGGGGCTACGGCTACACCTTC. Its protein is CASSPTDRGYGYTF.

The rearrangement joins TRBV4-3 to TRBJ1-4, with 8 bases fitting TRBD1. J lost 7 bases, V lost 0 bases, and 4 bases had no gene match. CDR3 length equals 15 residues. Germline V lookup: CDR1 LGHNA, CDR2 YSLEER. CDR3 in amino acids: CASSQDRGLLEKLFF. In nucleotides, the CDR3 is TGCGCCAGCAGCCAAGACAGGGGGCTACTTGAAAAACTGTTTTTT.

The rearrangement uses TRBV7-9 and TRBJ2-2, with D perhaps matching TRBD1 (7 bases). Deletions cut 5 bases from V and 3 bases from J, with 19 bases between. The CDR3 loop spans 17 amino acids. The germline gives CDR1 SEHNR, CDR2 FQNEAQ (reference sequence). The CDR3 is CASSPRSEGAYTGELFF. CDR3 nucleotides: TGTGCCAGCAGCCCACGCTCGGAGGGGGCCTACACCGGGGAGCTGTTTTTT.

The chain uses TRBV7-9 and TRBJ2-5, with 9 bases that match TRBD1. Germline CDR1 reads SEHNR; CDR2 reads FQNEAQ (reference sequence). The CDR3 loop spans 16 amino acids. Germline trimming cut 5 bases from V and 0 bases from J; bases unmatched to any gene: 7. The CDR3 bases are TGTGCCAGCAGCACCGGGACAGGGAATTACCAAGAGACCCAGTACTTC. This translates into CASSTGTGNYQETQYF.

V usage is TRBV19 and J usage is TRBJ2-1; 7 nucleotides agree with TRBD2. V trimming: 2 bases; J trimming: 5 bases; junction bases outside the gene matches: 3. Germline V gene data show CDR1 as LNHDA and CDR2 as SQIVND (reference sequence). The CDR3 covers 14 residues. The CDR3 spells CASSITSANNEQFF. Written as DNA, the CDR3 is TGTGCCAGTAGTATAACTAGCGCCAACAATGAGCAGTTCTTC.

The chain recombines TRBV7-2 with TRBJ1-1, with a possible D match to TRBD1 (6 bases). V shed 1 base and J shed 11 bases, with 11 bases lying between them. From germline, CDR1 is SGHTA and CDR2 FQGNSA. The CDR3 consists of 12 residues. The CDR3 protein is CASSLVQGYAFF. CDR3 in DNA: TGTGCCAGCAGCTTAGTACAGGGTTACGCTTTCTTT.

This chain connects TRBV3-1 (or the pseudogene TRBV3-2) to TRBJ1-1; D gene ambiguous. With 1 base removed from V and 11 bases from J, the gap between germline ends came to 17 bases. CDR1 LGHDT and CDR2 YNNKEL come from the germline V gene (reference sequence). The CDR3 has 14 amino acids. This chain's CDR3 is CASSQGFTGSQAFF. The CDR3 DNA reads as TGTGCCAGCAGCCAAGGCTTCACGGGTAGTCAGGCTTTCTTT.

This clone is a singleton in its sample. The V call is TRBV5-1, the J call TRBJ1-1; TRBD1 might be the D (6 bases). The germline gives CDR1 SGHRS, CDR2 YFSETQ. This CDR3 is 13 amino acids long. V dropped 9 bases and J dropped 8 bases, with 20 bases sitting between them. The CDR3 coding sequence is TGCGCCACCTCTTTCGGGGGGCCTAGCGAAGCTTTCTTT. Translated, it gives CATSFGGPSEAFF.

The V and J genes are TRBV30 and TRBJ1-4; 10 bases match TRBD1. V trimming: 3 bases; J trimming: 8 bases; junction bases outside the gene matches: 12. The germline CDR1 and CDR2 sequences are GTSNPN and SVGIG (reference sequence). The CDR3 runs to 16 residues. CDR3: CAWRGFPGQGREKLFF. In nucleotides, the CDR3 is TGTGCCTGGAGAGGCTTCCCGGGACAGGGGCGAGAAAAACTGTTTTTT.

The V and J genes are TRBV30 and TRBJ1-4, with D perhaps matching TRBD1 (5 bases). This CDR3 has 12 residues. The germline gives CDR1 GTSNPN, CDR2 SVGIG (reference sequence). The V and J ends lost 1 base and 11 bases respectively, with 11 bases between them. The CDR3 DNA is TGTGCCTGGAGTGGGGGCAGGCCCAAACTGTTTTTT. This gives the protein CAWSGGRPKLFF.

Only a few counts were recorded for this clone. This chain connects TRBV5-1 to TRBJ2-2; 7 bases map to TRBD1. The CDR3 spans 16 residues. In germline, CDR1 is SGHRS, CDR2 YFSETQ. Unmatched junction bases numbered 9, after V lost 5 bases and J lost 2 bases. This chain's CDR3 is CASRPDRVVNTGELFF. CDR3 in DNA: TGCGCCAGCAGACCCGACAGGGTGGTTAACACCGGGGAGCTGTTTTTT.

The chain recombines TRBV29-1 with TRBJ2-7; 7 bases map to TRBD1. In germline, CDR1 is SQVTM, CDR2 ANQGSEA. The junction had 2 bases not matched to a gene; V was cut back by 0 bases and J by 3 bases. The CDR3 is 13 residues long. CDR3 loop: CSVEDWDSYEQYF. The DNA for the CDR3 is TGCAGCGTTGAAGACTGGGACAGCTACGAGCAGTACTTC.

This chain uses TRBV9 with TRBJ2-1; 12 nucleotides line up with TRBD2. Germline V lookup: CDR1 SGDLS, CDR2 YYNGEE. Losses at the gene ends were 0 bases for V and 7 bases for J; bases not matched to a gene: 5. The CDR3 length is 16 residues. The chain's CDR3 is CASSVVGLAGPNEQFF. The DNA of the CDR3 is TGTGCCAGCAGCGTAGTAGGACTAGCGGGACCGAATGAGCAGTTCTTC.

The chain joins TRBV2 to TRBJ2-3, with a possible D match to TRBD1 (5 bases). Germline CDR1 SNHLY, CDR2 FYNNEI. The V and J ends lost 6 bases and 2 bases respectively, with 12 bases between them. This CDR3 region has 14 residues. This chain's CDR3 is CASRTARNTDTQYF. CDR3 DNA: TGTGCCAGCAGGACAGCGCGAAACACAGATACGCAGTATTTT.

This clone has more than one count but fewer than ten. The J gene is TRBJ1-4, the V gene TRBV7-2; TRBD1 matches at 9 bases. Germline CDR1 is SGHTA and CDR2 is FQGNSA. The CDR3 spans 15 residues. Trimming cost V 4 bases and J 8 bases; bases outside gene matches: 8. The CDR3 DNA reads TGTGCCAGCAGCTCTACCGGGACAGGGTTGGAAAAACTGTTTTTT. Translation: CASSSTGTGLEKLFF.

The chain has TRBV5-8 and TRBJ2-2; 9 bases line up with TRBD2. The CDR3 covers 16 residues. J lost 5 bases, V lost 2 bases, and 7 bases had no gene match. Looked up from germline, CDR1 is SGHTS and CDR2 is YDEGEE. For the CDR3, the DNA is TGTGCCAGCAGCTTCTCTAGCGGGGCCTTGACCGGGGAGCTGTTTTTT. This gives the protein CASSFSSGALTGELFF.

In its sample, this clone was seen a few times. Distinct nucleotide sequences in the sample also encode this CDR3. The chain carries TRBV30 and TRBJ1-3; D unresolved. Per the germline V gene, CDR1 is GTSNPN and CDR2 is SVGIG (reference sequence). The CDR3 spans 14 residues. The germline V and J ends were trimmed by 0 bases and 0 bases, with 6 bases remaining between them. CDR3 sequence reads: CAWSVERSGNTIYF. The CDR3 DNA is TGTGCCTGGAGTGTAGAGCGCTCTGGAAACACCATATATTTT.

The chain is built from TRBV5-8 and TRBJ2-1; TRBD1 aligns across 8 bases. CDR1 SGHTS and CDR2 YDEGEE come from the germline V gene. This CDR3 has 12 amino acids. J gave up 7 bases and V 6 bases, and 3 bases lay outside the gene matches. The CDR3 here is CASTRTGNEQFF. The CDR3 DNA reads TGTGCCAGCACCCGGACAGGGAATGAGCAGTTCTTC.

This chain links TRBV7-2 with TRBJ1-2; tentative D call: TRBD1 (6 bases). Looked up from germline, CDR1 is SGHTA and CDR2 is FQGNSA. Between the trimmed V and J ends, which lost 6 bases and 7 bases, there was a span of 21 bases. CDR3 size: 15 residues. The CDR3 DNA sequence: TGTGCCAGCAGTTACTATGGGGGCGCCCGAGCTGGCTACACCTTC. Translated, it gives CASSYYGGARAGYTF.

The V and J genes are TRBV5-1 and TRBJ1-2, with D uncertain. From germline, CDR1 is SGHRS and CDR2 YFSETQ. This CDR3 region has 14 residues. V dropped 0 bases and J dropped 6 bases, with 12 bases sitting between them. CDR3 protein: CASSLVSGLDGYTF. For the CDR3, the DNA is TGCGCCAGCAGCTTGGTGTCCGGGTTGGATGGCTACACCTTC.

This sequence joins TRBV4-3 and TRBJ1-1, with no clear D. The CDR3 loop spans 13 amino acids. The V and J ends lost 4 bases and 0 bases respectively, with 6 bases between them. CDR1 LGHNA and CDR2 YSLEER come from the germline V gene. The DNA for the CDR3 is TGCGCCAGCAGCCCAGGCTTGAACACTGAAGCTTTCTTT. Translating it yields CASSPGLNTEAFF.

This chain joins TRBV3-1 (or the pseudogene TRBV3-2) and TRBJ2-3; D might be TRBD1 (5 bases). There are 17 residues in the CDR3. Germline-derived CDR1 and CDR2 are LGHDT and YNNKEL (reference sequence). The V end lost 0 bases, the J end lost 5 bases, and 18 bases lay between the germline ends. The CDR3 region has the DNA TGTGCCAGCAGCCAAGATTCGAGACAGACGTTAATAGATACGCAGTATTTT. Residues: CASSQDSRQTLIDTQYF.

V is TRBV3-1 (or the pseudogene TRBV3-2) and J is TRBJ2-1; D may be TRBD2 (5 bases). The CDR3 consists of 15 residues. Per germline, CDR1 LGHDT and CDR2 YNNKEL (reference sequence). With 0 bases removed from V and 12 bases from J, the gap between germline ends came to 18 bases. In DNA form, the CDR3 reads TGTGCCAGCAGCCAAGAAGGTGGTGCCAAGCGGACGCAGTTCTTC. Encoded protein: CASSQEGGAKRTQFF.

The chain couples TRBV6-1 to TRBJ2-5; D perhaps matches TRBD2 (6 bases). In germline, CDR1 is MNHNS, CDR2 SASEGT. There are 16 residues in the CDR3. V dropped 3 bases and J dropped 5 bases, with 19 bases sitting between them. CDR3 protein: CASSESIGGKKETQYF. CDR3 sequence (DNA): TGTGCCAGCAGTGAGTCTATTGGAGGGAAGAAGGAGACCCAGTACTTC.

This sequence joins TRBV7-2 and TRBJ1-5; TRBD1 is a possible D gene (5 bases). V lost 0 bases and J 4 bases, leaving 16 bases between the germline ends. The CDR3 consists of 17 residues. The germline V gene has CDR1 SGHTA and CDR2 FQGNSA. CDR3: CASSLAPVLGGNQPQHF. DNA of the CDR3: TGTGCCAGCAGCTTAGCCCCCGTGCTTGGGGGGAATCAGCCCCAGCATTTT.

This clone occurred once. The CDR3 DNA sequence: TGTGCCAGCAGCCTAGACGCAGGGCGAAGAGAAAAACTGTTTTTT. Translating it yields CASSLDAGRREKLFF. J is TRBJ1-4 and V is TRBV7-9; D might be TRBD1 (5 bases). The germline V and J ends were trimmed by 5 bases and 8 bases, with 18 bases remaining between them. The CDR3 totals 15 residues. Per the germline V gene, CDR1 is SEHNR and CDR2 is FQNEAQ (reference sequence).